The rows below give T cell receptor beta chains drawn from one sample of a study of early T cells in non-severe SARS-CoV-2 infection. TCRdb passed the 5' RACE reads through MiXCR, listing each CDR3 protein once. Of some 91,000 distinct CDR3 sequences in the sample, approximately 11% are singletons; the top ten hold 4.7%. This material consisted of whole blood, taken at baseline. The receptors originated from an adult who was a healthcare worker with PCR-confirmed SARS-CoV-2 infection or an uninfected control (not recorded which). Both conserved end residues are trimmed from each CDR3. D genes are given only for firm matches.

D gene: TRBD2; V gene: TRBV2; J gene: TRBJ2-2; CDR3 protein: ASATSGNTGELF
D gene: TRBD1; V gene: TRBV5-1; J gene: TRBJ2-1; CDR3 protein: ASSSGTGTYEQF
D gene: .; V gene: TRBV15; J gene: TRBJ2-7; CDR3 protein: ATSRDHGYEQY
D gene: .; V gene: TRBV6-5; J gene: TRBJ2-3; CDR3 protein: ASSYRRGVDTQY
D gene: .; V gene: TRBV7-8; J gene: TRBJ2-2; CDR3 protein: ASSLTHTGELF
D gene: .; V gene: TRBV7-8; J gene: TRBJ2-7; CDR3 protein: ASSLRGLEQY
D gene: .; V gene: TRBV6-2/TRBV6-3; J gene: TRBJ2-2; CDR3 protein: ASSYFGVTGELF
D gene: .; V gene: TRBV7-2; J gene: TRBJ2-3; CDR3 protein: ASSSLVSVDTQY
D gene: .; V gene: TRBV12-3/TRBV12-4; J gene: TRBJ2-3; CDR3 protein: ASSFGGAGNTQY
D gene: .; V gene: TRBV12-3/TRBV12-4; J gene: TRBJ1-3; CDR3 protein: ASSRPTSGAGNTIY
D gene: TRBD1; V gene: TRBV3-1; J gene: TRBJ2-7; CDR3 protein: ASRGQGPNEQY
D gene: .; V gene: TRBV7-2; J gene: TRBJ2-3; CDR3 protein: ASSSSSGGPQY
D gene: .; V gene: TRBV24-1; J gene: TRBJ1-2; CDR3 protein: ATSDQGRNYGYT
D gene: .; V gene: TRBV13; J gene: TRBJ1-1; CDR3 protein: ASSLDRWTTGAF
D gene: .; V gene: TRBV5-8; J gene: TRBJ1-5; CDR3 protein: ASLVAEGGPNNQPQH
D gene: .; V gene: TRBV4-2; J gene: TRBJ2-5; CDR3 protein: ASSQDQPDQETQY
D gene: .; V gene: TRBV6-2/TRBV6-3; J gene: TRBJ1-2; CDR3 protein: ASGRDNYGYT
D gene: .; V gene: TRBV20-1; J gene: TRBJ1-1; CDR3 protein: SANAGGLFGAF
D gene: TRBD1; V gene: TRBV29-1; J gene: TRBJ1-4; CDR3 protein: SATGVYEKLF
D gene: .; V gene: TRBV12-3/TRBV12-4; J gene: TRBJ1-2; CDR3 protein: ASSSDGYYGYT
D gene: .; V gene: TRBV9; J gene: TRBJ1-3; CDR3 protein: ASSVGQGIGNTIY
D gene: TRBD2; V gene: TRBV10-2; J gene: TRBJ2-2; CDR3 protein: ASKLAANTGELF
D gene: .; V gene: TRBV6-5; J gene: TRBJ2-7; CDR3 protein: ASSQVGYEQY
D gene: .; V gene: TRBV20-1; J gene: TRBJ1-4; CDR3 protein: SASTNEKLF
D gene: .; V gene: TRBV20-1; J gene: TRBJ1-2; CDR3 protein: SARAYTGLGHGYT
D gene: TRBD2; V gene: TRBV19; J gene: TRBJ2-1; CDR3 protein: ASRSFAGGFISEQF
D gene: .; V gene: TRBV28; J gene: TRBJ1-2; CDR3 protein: ASSSTSPPYGYT
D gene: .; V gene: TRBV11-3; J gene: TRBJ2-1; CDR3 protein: ASSLAETYNEQF
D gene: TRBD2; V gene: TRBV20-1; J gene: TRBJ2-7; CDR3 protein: SARGGLAGVSEQY
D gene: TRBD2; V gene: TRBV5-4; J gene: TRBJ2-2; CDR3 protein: ASSTSGANTGELF
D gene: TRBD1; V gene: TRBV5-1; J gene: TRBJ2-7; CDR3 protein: ASSEGAIYEQY
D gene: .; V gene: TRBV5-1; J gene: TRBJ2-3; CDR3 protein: ASSLDEGPTDTQY
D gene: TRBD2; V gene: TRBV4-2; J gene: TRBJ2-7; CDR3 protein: ASSQDILAGAYRNINSYEQY
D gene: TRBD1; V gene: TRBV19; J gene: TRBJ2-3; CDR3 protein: ASRSTGFTDTQY
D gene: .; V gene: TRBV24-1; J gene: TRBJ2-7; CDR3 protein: ATSERDEQY
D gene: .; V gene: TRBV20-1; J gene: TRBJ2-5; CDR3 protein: SARVGIGETQY
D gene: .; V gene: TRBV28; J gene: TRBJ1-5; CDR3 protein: ASRRGNAGEQPQH
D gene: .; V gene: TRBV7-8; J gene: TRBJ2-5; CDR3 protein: ASSLKPGRQETQY
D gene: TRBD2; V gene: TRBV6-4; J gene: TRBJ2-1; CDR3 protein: ASSDSPAGGLDEQF
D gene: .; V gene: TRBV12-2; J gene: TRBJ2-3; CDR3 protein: ASRLTGLAGDHTDTQY
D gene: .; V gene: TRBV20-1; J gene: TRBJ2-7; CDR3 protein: SAWTPLGYEQY
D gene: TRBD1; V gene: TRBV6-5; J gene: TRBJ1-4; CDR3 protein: ASRGQGTNEKLF
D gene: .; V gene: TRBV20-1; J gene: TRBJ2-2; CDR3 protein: SARWTGELF
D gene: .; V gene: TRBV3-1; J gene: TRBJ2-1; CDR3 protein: ASSLRPGDPKGNEQF
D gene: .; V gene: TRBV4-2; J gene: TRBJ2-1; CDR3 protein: ASSQDPLAYNEQF
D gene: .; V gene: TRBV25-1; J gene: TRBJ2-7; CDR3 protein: ASSESGTFYEQY
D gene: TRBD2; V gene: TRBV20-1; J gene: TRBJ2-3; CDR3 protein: SARSIAGITDTQY
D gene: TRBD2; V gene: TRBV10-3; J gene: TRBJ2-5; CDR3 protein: AISESLAGRKETQY
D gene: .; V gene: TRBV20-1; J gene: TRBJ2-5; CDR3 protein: SAEVEETQY
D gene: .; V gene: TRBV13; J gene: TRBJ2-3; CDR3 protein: ASSSSKLDTQY
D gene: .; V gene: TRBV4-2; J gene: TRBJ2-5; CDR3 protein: ASSQSPGAVETQY
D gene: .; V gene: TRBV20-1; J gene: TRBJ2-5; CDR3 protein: SARDGLADMQETQY